This entry features one TCR beta chain sequence. What this receptor recognizes is not known. Base qualities are not at hand, and no much larger clone is one base apart. The sample originates from a study of cytomegalovirus exposure and HLA in healthy donors (dated by TCRdb to 2016 to 2017). Looking at the study overall: According to an earlier analysis of several hundred of the donors, 150 million to 200 million T cells yielded roughly 100 million unique TCR beta sequences and more than 250 Gb of sequence data. About 280 gigabases of sequencing data and around 80 million unique TCR sequences made up an early release that covered over 550 HLA-typed donors. Of the roughly 410 genotyped donors, 75% to 85% were placed in the genetic ancestry cluster associated with self-reported Caucasian donors. The study was designed to test whether signatures of past pathogen exposure could be identified by cataloging public T cell receptors. The study used immunosequencing to profile the T cell repertoires of approximately 640 subjects and linked those repertoires to cytomegalovirus serostatus. A separate validation cohort of some 130 different subjects was used in addition to the approximately 700-subject first cohort. The study combined high-throughput TCR immunosequencing, statistical association of individual TCRs with disease status, and machine learning to predict cytomegalovirus infection status. A later analysis re-examined previously published TCR beta repertoires from over 500 donors and added high-resolution HLA genotyping to investigate patterns of TCR occurrence. Rather than drawing on any new phenotypic data, the later analysis identified candidate immune exposures from TCR beta sequences and the way those sequences occurred across donors. In an earlier analysis of several hundred of the donors, high-throughput TCR beta sequencing was used to judge whether each TCR beta V gene segment behaved as functional or pseudogenic. Alongside the repertoire data, information on donor age, sex, ethnicity and CMV serostatus was compiled. Genome-wide SNP genotypes for about three fifths of the roughly 670 donors were used in a later genetic analysis, which treated that subset as a discovery cohort. All discovery cohort repertoires had been generated using a single sequencing platform. HLA typing included class I and class II loci at four-digit resolution. The number of donors typed differed by locus, with about 629-630 for A, B, C, DRB1 and DQB1, more than 500 for DQA1, some 570 for DPA1, and approximately 470 for DPB1. Roughly five DR-DQ haplotypes were handled as single units for association and clustering because linkage in the cohort was strong. Among about 400 genotyped donors of the cohort, an average of about 220,000 unique TCR beta nucleotide sequences was sequenced per donor, of which about 18% were non-productive.

V is reduced by 0 bases and J by 1 base, leaving a spacing of 5 bases between them. CDR1 and CDR2 were assigned from the germline V gene (reference sequence) as SGHNT and YYREEE. From cysteine to phenylalanine, the CDR3 is 15 amino acids long. CDR3 DNA only is kept here, 45 bases in frame from base 1. The library was built by means of the immunoSEQ multiplex PCR assay. For the multiplex PCR, a mixture combining 60 forward primers for TCR Vbeta segments and 13 reverse primers for TCR Jbeta segments was used. The CDR3 region of rearranged TCR beta genes was amplified from genomic DNA by a multiplex PCR assay. On the Illumina HiSeq System, the amplified TCR beta libraries were sequenced as 87-base-pair reads. As for how the authors treated the data: A later analysis tallied 75 million to 95 million unique TCR beta chains across the 666 repertoires, and approximately 12 million of those chains were shared by two or more donors. To remove PCR and sequencing errors, raw reads were error-corrected and collapsed into unique sequences using a nearest-neighbor algorithm that merged closely related sequences. To assign V, D and J gene segments, CDR3 sequences were aligned to IMGT reference sequences. Each retained sequence needed at least a six-nucleotide match to both a V gene segment and a J gene segment. A rearrangement counted as productive if the CDR3 had no stop codons and remained in frame with V and J, and every other rearrangement counted as non-productive. CDR3 was defined according to IMGT convention as the region running from the second conserved V-encoded cysteine to the conserved J-encoded phenylalanine. In an earlier analysis of some 550 of the donors, sequences lacking an unambiguous match to a single V gene segment were excluded. In an earlier analysis of roughly 500 of the donors, V segments were called functional above 56.7% productive rearrangements and were called segregating when the between-donor standard deviation exceeded 5%. To diagnose cytomegalovirus status from the catalog of TCR beta chain sequences, a statistical classification framework was built. In a later analysis, TCR nucleotide sequences were compared against IMGT/GENE-DB human TR gene sequences so that V and J genes could be assigned. A later analysis assigned CDR3 sequences and most-parsimonious VDJ recombination scenarios with the TCRdist pipeline. A later analysis defined each TCR beta chain by its CDR3 amino acid sequence plus V-gene family, and excluded reads lacking a unique V-gene family. A later analysis removed several hundred highly shared, low-generation-probability nucleotide sequences to deal with suspected cross-contamination and a sequencing artifact. In a later analysis, a clonal expansion index was calculated for each public chain from normalized within-repertoire ranks of inferred template counts. Generation probabilities in a later analysis came from a VDJ recombination model fitted to out-of-frame rearrangements, and those results were checked against IGoR. In a later analysis, hypergeometric tests were used to score TCR-TCR, TCR-HLA and TCR-CMV co-occurrence, with a repertoire-size bias correction applied to TCR pairs. In a later analysis, false discovery rates were estimated by permuting HLA or CMV assignments 20 times. A later analysis grouped co-occurring TCRs with DBSCAN, adding TCRdist sequence similarity when clustering within HLA-allele-positive subsets. Repertoires with fewer than 30,000 or more than 120,000 public chains were left out of co-occurrence clustering, as were about five repertoires with anomalous nucleotide sharing. Sourced from immuneACCESS, this table was stored by TCRdb with only in-frame sequences that have V and J called. A share of the clones is absent; for the studies checked, an unresolved V gene accounts for under half, and the remainder has no known explanation. V and J calls and clone size are as listed in that table; D and trimming were resolved from the DNA. The sample table records about 180,000 clones; 65% to 75% of these occur just once. The biggest ten clones account for over 2% of the sample.

In total, 500 to 700 healthy bone marrow donors made up the cohort. At the time of sampling, every cohort member was nominally healthy, though immune exposures that went unrecorded were likely present. CMV serostatus was positive for about 300 and negative for about 55% of the roughly 670 cohort members, and was not recorded for this donor. Each donor provided a peripheral blood sample, and peripheral blood mononuclear cells were used for TCR beta sequencing. The Qiagen DNeasy Blood Extraction Kit was used to extract genomic DNA from the blood cell samples. Overall study outcomes, separate from this receptor: The presence/absence analyses assumed that sequencing depth was roughly uniform across donors, and that assumption may not be true. The earlier analysis of some 560 of the donors excluded about 16 rarely observed V segments, including chromosome 9 orphons, because counts were too low. Linkage disequilibrium might explain the correlated functional status among segregating V segments, but an unknown experimental factor could not be excluded. A later analysis reported that several top co-occurrence clusters appeared linked to parvovirus B19, influenza, CMV and Epstein-Barr virus. HLA typing was unavailable for some donors at each locus, so association tests used only the typed subset. An earlier analysis of 450 to 750 of the donors showed that most TCR beta V segments appeared in productive rearrangements either about 87% or about 30% of the time, which broadly matched IMGT annotations. Specific HLA alleles were associated with about 17,000 TCR beta sequences at a false discovery rate of 0.05 in a later analysis. The classifier was reported to diagnose cytomegalovirus status with high specificity and sensitivity in both the original cohort and the validation cohort. Across donors, most TCR sequences were observed very rarely, whereas some public TCRs were present in many individuals. In vitro tests confirmed that three of the cytomegalovirus-associated TCR beta chains recognize cytomegalovirus antigens. The sequencing pipeline was judged likely to have produced a cluster of highly shared sequence variants as a technical artifact. A further reported finding was that TCR beta sequences accurately predicted the HLA-A and HLA-B alleles for most subjects in the first cohort. When HLA alleles, especially DR and DQ, strongly co-occurred, TCR associations were difficult to assign to individual alleles. The study gave a list of 150 to 200 TCR beta chains associated with cytomegalovirus. For the cohort, immune exposure information was limited to CMV serostatus. In a later analysis, the rate of TCR association differed among HLA loci, with DRB1 alleles having the most associated TCRs and HLA-C alleles having the fewest. Some IMGT-functional V segments, including TRBV6-2 and TRBV6-3, could not be distinguished by the 87-base-pair reads and were therefore excluded. Compared with equally common non-associated chains, HLA-associated TCR beta chains in a later analysis were more clonally expanded and had lower generation probabilities. The authors suggested that the approach could potentially be generalized to other disease states and immunological phenotypes. In a later analysis, most CMV-associated TCR beta chains were found to appear HLA-restricted, with HLA associations seemingly driven largely by CMV exposure. V-gene and J-gene trimming of TCR beta chains was associated with a missense DCLRE1C variant in a later genetic analysis, and the association was replicated in an independent cohort. In a later genetic analysis, fewer N-insertions in productive TCRs were reported among donors in an Asian-associated ancestry cluster than the 666-donor mean. This cohort had only TCR beta chains sequenced, and the lack of alpha or paired-chain data limited which features could be detected.

The sequencing input was PBMCs. This chain is built from TRBV5-4 and TRBJ2-6, with an unclear D gene assignment. The receptor's source is a human donor in good health. The CDR3: CASSLDQSGANVLTF. The DNA reads as follows: TGTGCCAGCAGCTTGGACCAGTCTGGGGCCAACGTCCTGACTTTC.